The 27 T cell receptor beta chains reported below all come from one sample, sequenced in a study of OX40 agonist ivuxolimab in advanced cancers. Produced via immunoSEQ multiplex PCR; TCRdb's table is partial and in-frame only. The sample records 45,000 to 60,000 clones, about 79% being singletons. Source: CD4+ or CD8+ T cells sorted from blood, taken in a trial of the OX40 agonist ivuxolimab. Every receptor here comes from an adult with an advanced solid tumor such as melanoma, head and neck, liver or kidney cancer.

This clone appeared once. This sequence joins TRBV28 and TRBJ2-7; 8 bases agree with TRBD1. The germline V gene has CDR1 MDHEN and CDR2 SYDVKM. The ends lost 6 bases at V and 1 base at J; junction bases unmatched: 8. The CDR3 is 15 residues long. CDR3 DNA: TGTGCCAGCAGCGAATCAGGGGGCCGATCCTACGAGCAGTACTTC. It encodes CASSESGGRSYEQYF.

The chain combines TRBV11-2 with TRBJ2-2; D is perhaps TRBD2 (6 bases). V was shortened by 4 bases and J by 7 bases, with 10 bases between the two germline ends. This CDR3 has 13 residues. Germline loops: CDR1 SGHAT, CDR2 FQNNGV. DNA of the CDR3: TGTGCCAGCAGCTCCGGGACTGTCGGGGAGCTGTTTTTT. Translated, it gives CASSSGTVGELFF.

This chain uses TRBV6-6 with TRBJ2-5; 8 positions agree with TRBD2. Germline-derived CDR1 and CDR2 are MNHNY and SVGAGI (reference sequence). With 11 bases clipped from V and 5 bases from J, the junction kept 13 bases outside the gene matches. CDR3 length equals 14 residues. CDR3 amino acids: CASLSAGGLETQYF. DNA of the CDR3: TGTGCCTCCCTTTCGGCGGGAGGATTGGAGACCCAGTACTTC.

The V and J genes are TRBV7-9 and TRBJ2-1; 12 positions agree with TRBD2. Trimming removed 5 bases from V and 8 bases from J; junction bases left unmatched: 10. CDR3 length: 16 residues. Germline V gives CDR1 SEHNR, CDR2 FQNEAQ (reference sequence). CDR3: CASSKWTSGNFDEQFF. The CDR3 bases are TGTGCCAGCAGCAAATGGACTAGCGGGAATTTCGATGAGCAGTTCTTC. Using reference TRBV7-9 and TRBJ2-1 for the parts outside the CDR3, the full variable domain is DTGVSQNPRHKITKRGQNVTFRCDPISEHNRLYWYRQTLGQGPEFLTYFQNEAQLEKSRLLSDRFSAERPKGSFSTLEIQRTEQGDSAMYLCASSKWTSGNFDEQFFGPGTRLTVL.

The chain couples TRBV5-5 to TRBJ2-7; no clear D gene. The CDR3 sequence is 15 residues long. From germline, CDR1 is SGHKS and CDR2 YYEKEE (reference sequence). Trimming took off 4 bases at V and 4 bases at J, with 18 bases between the two ends. CDR3 loop: CASSLLWFPRYEQYF. CDR3 DNA sequence: TGTGCCAGCAGCCTCCTTTGGTTTCCCAGGTACGAGCAGTACTTC.

The J gene is TRBJ1-2, the V gene TRBV7-3; 10 nucleotides match TRBD1. The trim removed 4 bases at V and 7 bases at J, leaving 3 bases unmatched. Germline loops: CDR1 SGHTA, CDR2 FQGTGA. The CDR3 consists of 13 residues. CDR3 region: CASSYRTGGGYTF. CDR3 DNA sequence: TGTGCCAGCAGCTACCGGACAGGGGGTGGCTACACCTTC.

The rearrangement links TRBV7-9 to TRBJ2-2; D gene unclear. The CDR3 contains 12 residues. Looked up from germline, CDR1 is SEHNR and CDR2 is FQNEAQ (reference sequence). V lost 5 bases to trimming and J lost 5 bases, with 6 bases between them. The CDR3 nucleotides read TGTGCCAGCAGCCTATCAACCGGGGAGCTGTTTTTT. Its translation: CASSLSTGELFF.

CDR3 sequence reads: CASSLVAGPYEQYF. The CDR3 region has the DNA TGTGCCAGCAGCTTAGTCGCAGGGCCCTACGAGCAGTACTTC. The V call is TRBV7-8, the J call TRBJ2-7; a possible D gene is TRBD1 (5 bases). Germline lookup yields CDR1 SGHVS and CDR2 FQNEAQ. CDR3 length equals 14 residues. Trimming removed 1 base at V and 2 bases at J, with 9 bases between. The variable domain in full, completed from reference TRBV7-8 and TRBJ2-7, reads GAGVSQSPRYKVAKRGQDVALRCDPISGHVSLFWYQQALGQGPEFLTYFQNEAQLDKSGLPSDRFFAERPEGSVSTLKIQRTQQEDSAVYLCASSLVAGPYEQYFGPGTRLTVT.

This rearrangement joins TRBV14 to TRBJ1-3; no clear D gene. The CDR3 sequence is 14 residues long. Per the germline V gene, CDR1 is SGHDN and CDR2 is FVKESK. The V and J ends lost 0 bases and 4 bases respectively, with 7 bases between them. The CDR3 DNA is TGTGCCAGCAGCCAAGACCGGAGGGGAAACACCATATATTTT. Protein: CASSQDRRGNTIYF.

The chain joins TRBV11-1 to TRBJ2-7; TRBD1 aligns across 7 bases. CDR1 is SGHAT and CDR2 is FQDESV in the germline V gene (reference sequence). This CDR3 contains 16 residues. V lost 5 bases to trimming and J lost 1 base; unmatched junction nucleotides: 11. As DNA, the CDR3 is TGTGCCAGCAGCCATGACAGGGCCTTGAGGTCCTACGAGCAGTACTTC. Translating gives CASSHDRALRSYEQYF.

This sequence joins TRBV7-8 and TRBJ1-1; 10 bases agree with TRBD1. V was pared by 2 bases and J by 7 bases, with 7 bases of the junction left unmatched. The CDR3 runs 15 residues. CDR1 SGHVS and CDR2 FQNEAQ come from the germline V gene. The CDR3 sequence is CASSLSGQGNDEAFF. The CDR3 DNA is TGTGCCAGCAGCTTATCGGGACAGGGGAATGATGAAGCTTTCTTT.

This chain uses TRBV30 with TRBJ1-3; no clear D gene. Germline V gene sequence: CDR1 GTSNPN, CDR2 SVGIG (reference sequence). The ends were cut back, 2 bases at V and 1 base at J, with 12 bases in the middle. The CDR3 is made up of 15 amino acids. CDR3 sequence (DNA): TGTGCCTGGAGTTACGAACAAGTTTCTGGAAACACCATATATTTT. Translating it yields CAWSYEQVSGNTIYF.

CDR3 amino acids: CATSRDPSGNQPQHF. CDR3 in DNA: TGTGCCACCAGCAGAGATCCCTCGGGGAATCAGCCCCAGCATTTT. The chain carries TRBV15 and TRBJ1-5; D is unresolved. Trimming pared 0 bases from V and 4 bases from J, leaving 10 bases between. There are 15 residues in the CDR3. In germline, CDR1 is LNHNV, CDR2 YYDKDF (reference sequence).

This rearrangement joins TRBV14 to TRBJ2-1; unclear D gene. V lost 1 base, J lost 6 bases, and 4 bases lay in between. Germline values: CDR1 SGHDN, CDR2 FVKESK. The CDR3 runs 12 residues. CDR3 sequence: CASSQVSNEQFF. CDR3 bases: TGTGCCAGCAGCCAAGTAAGCAATGAGCAGTTCTTC.

The chain employs TRBV30 and TRBJ2-1; no reliable D call. The length of the CDR3 is 14 residues. The V end lost 4 bases, the J end lost 4 bases, and 14 bases lay between the germline ends. Germline lookup yields CDR1 GTSNPN and CDR2 SVGIG (reference sequence). CDR3 DNA: TGTGCCTGGACTTCCTTCCCCCTTTACAATGAGCAGTTCTTC. Translation: CAWTSFPLYNEQFF.

V gene TRBV6-5 combines with J gene TRBJ1-2; D is uncertain. The V end was cut by 0 bases, the J end by 4 bases, with 9 bases between. CDR1 and CDR2 (germline): MNHEY, SVGAGI. The length of the CDR3 is 14 residues. CDR3 coding DNA: TGTGCCAGCAGTTACTCGAGTTCCAGCTATGGCTACACCTTC. This gives the protein CASSYSSSSYGYTF.

The genes are TRBV4-2 and TRBJ2-7; 10 bases are shared with TRBD1. Germline CDR1 reads LGHNA; CDR2 reads YNFKEQ. This CDR3 is 14 amino acids long. The junction had 5 bases not matched to a gene; V was cut back by 5 bases and J by 4 bases. CDR3 bases: TGTGCCAGCAGCTTCCGGGACAGGGGTTACGAGCAGTACTTC. Translation: CASSFRDRGYEQYF.

This clone appeared many times. The chain recombines TRBV2 with TRBJ1-5; 7 bases line up with TRBD1. Trimming at V came to 4 bases and at J to 3 bases, leaving 6 bases not matched to a gene. The CDR3 consists of 15 residues. In germline, CDR1 is SNHLY, CDR2 FYNNEI. This CDR3 reads CASSGLGTANQPQHF. The CDR3 bases are TGTGCCAGCAGTGGCCTCGGGACAGCCAATCAGCCCCAGCATTTT.

This chain links TRBV21-1 with TRBJ2-1. TRBV21-1 is an annotated pseudogene. The CDR3 length is 20 residues. CDR3: CASSTKLQGAGGSTENEQFF. The CDR3 nucleotides read TGTGCCAGCAGCACCAAATTGCAGGGGGCGGGAGGCTCTACAGAAAATGAGCAGTTCTTC.

J is TRBJ2-1 and V is TRBV29-1, with 8 nucleotides matching TRBD2. Germline assignment: CDR1 SQVTM and CDR2 ANQGSEA. The CDR3 spans 14 residues. Unmatched junction bases numbered 2, after V lost 0 bases and J lost 4 bases. CDR3 in amino acids: CSVEETSGYNEQFF. For the CDR3, the DNA is TGCAGCGTTGAAGAAACTAGCGGTTACAATGAGCAGTTCTTC.

V usage is TRBV5-1 and J usage is TRBJ2-5; no definite D call. Per germline, CDR1 SGHRS and CDR2 YFSETQ. This CDR3 has 15 residues. Trimming left V 0 bases short and J 2 bases short, with 11 bases between. DNA of the CDR3: TGCGCCAGCAGCTTGGAAGCAAGACCTCAAGAGACCCAGTACTTC. This codes for CASSLEARPQETQYF.

This chain links TRBV6-1 with TRBJ2-7, with 12 positions matching TRBD2. CDR3 size: 15 residues. The junction had 6 bases not matched to a gene; V was cut back by 4 bases and J by 5 bases. CDR1 MNHNS and CDR2 SASEGT come from the germline V gene. The CDR3, as DNA: TGTGCCAGCAGTGCCCTAGCGGGAGGGTCTGACGAGCAGTACTTC. This codes for CASSALAGGSDEQYF.

V is TRBV15 and J is TRBJ2-1; TRBD2 agrees at 12 bases. Germline V gene data show CDR1 as LNHNV and CDR2 as YYDKDF (reference sequence). The junction had 6 bases not matched to a gene; V was cut back by 5 bases and J by 7 bases. CDR3 length: 15 residues. CDR3 protein: CATSSGTSGSNEQFF. CDR3 DNA sequence: TGTGCCACCAGCTCTGGGACTAGCGGGTCGAATGAGCAGTTCTTC.

To note about this clone: The junction departs from the called germline gene at one end, perhaps through a read error. V and J are TRBV6-6 and TRBJ2-2; D uncertain. The CDR3 length is 12 residues. Germline-derived CDR1 and CDR2 are MNHNY and SVGAGI (reference sequence). The CDR3, as DNA: TGTGCCGGCAGTTTGCACGTCGGGGAGCTGTTTTTT. Translating it yields CAGSLHVGELFF.

The genes are TRBV19 and TRBJ1-1, with 9 bases matching TRBD1. Losses at the gene ends were 5 bases for V and 4 bases for J; bases not matched to a gene: 8. CDR1 and CDR2 (germline): LNHDA, SQIVND (reference sequence). The length of the CDR3 is 15 residues. The CDR3 loop reads CASSFRGQGGTEAFF. CDR3 DNA sequence: TGTGCCAGTAGTTTTAGGGGACAGGGTGGCACTGAAGCTTTCTTT.

CDR3 amino acids: CASTSWGVPGANVLTF. DNA of the CDR3: TGTGCCAGTACCTCGTGGGGCGTACCTGGGGCCAACGTCCTGACTTTC. This chain links TRBV19 with TRBJ2-6, with D possibly TRBD1 on 5 matching bases. Trimming shortened V by 7 bases and J by 2 bases, and 15 bases separated the two germline ends. The CDR3 extends over 16 amino acids. CDR1 and CDR2 (germline): LNHDA, SQIVND (reference sequence).

This chain links TRBV19 with TRBJ1-2; 8 positions agree with TRBD1. The V gene end was trimmed by 5 bases and the J gene end by 8 bases; junction bases not matched to a gene: 10. The CDR3 runs 14 residues. Germline-derived CDR1 and CDR2 are LNHDA and SQIVND (reference sequence). CDR3 sequence: CASSSRGPTGGYTF. The CDR3 nucleotides are TGTGCCAGTAGTTCCAGGGGGCCAACGGGAGGCTACACCTTC.